This TCR beta chain was captured in a study of CD8+ T cells in alopecia areata. Study-level background: Tofacitinib continued for 6 to 18 months and was then withheld for 6 months. Regarding the study as a whole: With tofacitinib ongoing, many expanded lesional clones persisted in both scalp and blood. Greater clonality was observed in lesional scalp samples, especially alopecia totalis/universalis, versus normal scalp.

RNA extraction was followed by reverse transcription into cDNA, which acted as the sequencing template. The protocol was immunoSEQ multiplex PCR, while the TCRdb copy is restricted to in-frame clones and leaves out a portion. The table records 150,000 or so clones, around three fifths of them present only once. The treatment denotes: oral pan-JAK inhibitor, 5-10 mg twice daily. Obtained from alopecia areata patients were lesional scalp punch biopsies along with peripheral blood. Notes on this clone: Its antigen is as yet unknown.

Deletions cut 5 bases from V and 0 bases from J, with 13 bases between. From germline, CDR1 is SQVTM and CDR2 ANQGSEA. This CDR3 spans 14 amino acids. The clonotype originates from a human donor with alopecia areata. Source: CD4+ T cells sorted from blood, taken at week 4, from a patient treated with tofacitinib. The chain carries TRBV29-1 and TRBJ1-2; D gene ambiguous. CDR3 amino acids: CSVSGRQANYGYTF. In DNA form, the CDR3 reads TGCAGCGTTTCCGGACGCCAAGCTAACTATGGCTACACCTTC.